The clone carrying this T cell receptor beta chain was seen more than once but under ten times. The entry originates in a study of cytomegalovirus exposure and HLA in healthy donors. This cohort consisted of healthy bone marrow donors. The PCR ran on 60 Vbeta and 13 Jbeta primers. TCRdb keeps only in-frame clones here, not all; method: immunoSEQ multiplex PCR. Of approximately 130,000 clones detected, around four fifths appear once; the ten largest clones hold just over 8%. CDR1 is SGHTA and CDR2 is FQGTGA in the germline V gene. Unmatched junction bases numbered 7, after V lost 5 bases and J lost 4 bases. This CDR3 has 15 amino acids.

The sequence came from a woman aged 45-60 years in good health and CMV-seropositive. The sample taken for sequencing was PBMCs. The chain is built from TRBV7-3 and TRBJ2-3; TRBD2 aligns across 9 bases. CDR3 DNA: TGTGCCAGCAGCCAATACCAGCGGGGGGCAGATACGCAGTATTTT. This codes for CASSQYQRGADTQYF.